This TCR beta chain was documented in a study of blood T cell repertoires in COVID-19. Germline loops: CDR1 LNHDA, CDR2 SQIVND (reference sequence). V shed 7 bases and J shed 1 base, with 10 bases lying between them. The CDR3 is 13 amino acids. As processed by the authors: Reference gene primer amplification gave nucleated cell count estimates. This table comes from immunoSEQ multiplex PCR, and its TCRdb copy is limited to in-frame clones, with some not included. V, J and clone size are taken as reported in that table, and D and trimming were inferred from the DNA itself. This sample yields 150,000 or so clones, of which less than 90% are seen a single time; roughly 24% belongs to the top ten.

The clonotype originates from a man aged 55 to 70 with acute or convalescent COVID-19. The V gene is TRBV19, the J gene TRBJ1-1; D ambiguous. The specimen was peripheral blood. CDR3 region: CASMLRENTEAFF. In DNA form, the CDR3 reads TGTGCCAGTATGTTGAGGGAGAACACTGAAGCTTTCTTT.